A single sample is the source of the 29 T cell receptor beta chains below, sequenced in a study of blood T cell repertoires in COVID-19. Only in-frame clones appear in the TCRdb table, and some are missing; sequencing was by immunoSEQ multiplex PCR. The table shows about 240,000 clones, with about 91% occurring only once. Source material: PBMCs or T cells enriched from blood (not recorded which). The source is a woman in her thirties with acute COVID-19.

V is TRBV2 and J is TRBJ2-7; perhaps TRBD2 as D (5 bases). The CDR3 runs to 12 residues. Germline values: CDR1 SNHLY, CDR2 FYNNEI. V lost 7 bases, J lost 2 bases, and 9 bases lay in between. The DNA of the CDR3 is TGTGCCAGCAAGAGGGTTACCTACGAGCAGTACTTC. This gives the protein CASKRVTYEQYF.

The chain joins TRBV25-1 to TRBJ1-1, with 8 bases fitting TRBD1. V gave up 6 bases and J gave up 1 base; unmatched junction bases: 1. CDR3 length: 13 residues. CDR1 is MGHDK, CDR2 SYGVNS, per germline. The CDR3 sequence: CASRTGGNTEAFF. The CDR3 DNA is TGTGCCAGCAGAACAGGGGGGAACACTGAAGCTTTCTTT.

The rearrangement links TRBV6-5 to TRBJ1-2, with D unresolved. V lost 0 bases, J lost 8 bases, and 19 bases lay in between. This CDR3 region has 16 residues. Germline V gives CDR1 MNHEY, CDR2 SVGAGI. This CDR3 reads CASSYSSGRSAGGYTF. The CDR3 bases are TGTGCCAGCAGTTACTCATCCGGCAGGTCCGCGGGCGGCTACACCTTC.

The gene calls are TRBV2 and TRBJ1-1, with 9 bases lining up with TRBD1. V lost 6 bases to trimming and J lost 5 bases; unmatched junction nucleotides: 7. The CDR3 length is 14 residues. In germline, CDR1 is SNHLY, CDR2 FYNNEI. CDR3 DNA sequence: TGTGCCAGCAGGGTAACAGGGGGCGGAACTGAAGCTTTCTTT. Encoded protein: CASRVTGGGTEAFF.

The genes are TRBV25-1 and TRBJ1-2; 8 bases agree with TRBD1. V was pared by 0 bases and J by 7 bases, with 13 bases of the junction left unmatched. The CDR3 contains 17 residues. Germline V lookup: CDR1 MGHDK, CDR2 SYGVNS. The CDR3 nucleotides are TGTGCCAGCAGTGAATACTTCCAGGACAGGGCGACGGGTGGCTACACCTTC. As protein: CASSEYFQDRATGGYTF.

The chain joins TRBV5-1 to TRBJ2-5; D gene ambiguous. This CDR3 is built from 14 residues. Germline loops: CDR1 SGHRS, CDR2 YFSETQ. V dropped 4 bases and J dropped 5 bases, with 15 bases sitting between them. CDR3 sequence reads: CASSMTLTGETQYF. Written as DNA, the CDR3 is TGCGCCAGCAGCATGACACTCACTGGGGAGACCCAGTACTTC.

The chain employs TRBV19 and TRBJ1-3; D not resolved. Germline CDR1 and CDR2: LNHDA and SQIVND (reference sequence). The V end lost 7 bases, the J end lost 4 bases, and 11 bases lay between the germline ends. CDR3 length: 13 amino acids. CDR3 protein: CASTQAEGNTIYF. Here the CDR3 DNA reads TGTGCCAGTACCCAGGCTGAAGGAAACACCATATATTTT.

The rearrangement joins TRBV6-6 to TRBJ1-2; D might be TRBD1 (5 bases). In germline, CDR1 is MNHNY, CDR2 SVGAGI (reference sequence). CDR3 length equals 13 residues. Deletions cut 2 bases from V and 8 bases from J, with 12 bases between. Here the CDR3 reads CASSYRGHGGYTF. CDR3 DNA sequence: TGTGCCAGCAGTTACAGGGGCCATGGGGGCTACACCTTC.

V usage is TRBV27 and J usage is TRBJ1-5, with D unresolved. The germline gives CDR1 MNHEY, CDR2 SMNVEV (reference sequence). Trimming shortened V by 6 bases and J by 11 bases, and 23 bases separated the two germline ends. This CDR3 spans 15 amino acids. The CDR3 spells CASSLNDTPGKAQHF. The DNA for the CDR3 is TGTGCCAGCAGCCTAAACGACACCCCCGGCAAAGCCCAGCATTTT.

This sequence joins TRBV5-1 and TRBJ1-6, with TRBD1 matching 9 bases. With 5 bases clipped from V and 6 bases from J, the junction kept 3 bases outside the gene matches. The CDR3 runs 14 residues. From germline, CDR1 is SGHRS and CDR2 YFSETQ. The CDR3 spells CASRQTGGNSPLHF. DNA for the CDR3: TGCGCCAGCAGACAGACAGGGGGTAATTCACCCCTCCACTTT.

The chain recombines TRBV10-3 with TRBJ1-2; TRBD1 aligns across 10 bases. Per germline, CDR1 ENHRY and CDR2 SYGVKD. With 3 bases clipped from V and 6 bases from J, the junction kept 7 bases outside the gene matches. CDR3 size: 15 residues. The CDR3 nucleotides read TGTGCCATCAGTGACCCGGACAGGGGGGCTCATGGCTACACCTTC. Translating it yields CAISDPDRGAHGYTF.

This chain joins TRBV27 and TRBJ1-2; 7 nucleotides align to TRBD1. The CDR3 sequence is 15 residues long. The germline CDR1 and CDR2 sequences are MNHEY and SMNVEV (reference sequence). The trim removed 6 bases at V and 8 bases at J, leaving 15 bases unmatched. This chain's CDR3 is CASSSLLRGRRGYTF. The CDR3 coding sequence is TGTGCCAGCAGCTCTTTATTGAGGGGGCGAAGGGGCTACACCTTC.

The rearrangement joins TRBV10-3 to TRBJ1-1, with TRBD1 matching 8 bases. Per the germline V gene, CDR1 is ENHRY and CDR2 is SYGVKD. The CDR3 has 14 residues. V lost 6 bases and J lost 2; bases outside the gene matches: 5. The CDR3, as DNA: TGTGCCATCAGCGCTACAGGGGGAAACACTGAAGCTTTCTTT. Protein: CAISATGGNTEAFF.

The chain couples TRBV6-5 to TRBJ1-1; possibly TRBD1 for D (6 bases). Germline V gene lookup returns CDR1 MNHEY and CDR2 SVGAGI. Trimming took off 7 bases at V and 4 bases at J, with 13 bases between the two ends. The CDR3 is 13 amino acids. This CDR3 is CASNQGPGTEAFF. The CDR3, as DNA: TGTGCCAGCAATCAGGGGCCGGGCACTGAAGCTTTCTTT.

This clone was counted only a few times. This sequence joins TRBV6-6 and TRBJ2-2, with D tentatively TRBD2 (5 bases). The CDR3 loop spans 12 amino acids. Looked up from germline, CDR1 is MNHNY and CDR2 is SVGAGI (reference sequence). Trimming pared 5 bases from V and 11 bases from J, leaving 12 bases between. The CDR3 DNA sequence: TGTGCCAGCAGTGAGGGCCCGAGAGAGCTGTTTTTT. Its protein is CASSEGPRELFF.

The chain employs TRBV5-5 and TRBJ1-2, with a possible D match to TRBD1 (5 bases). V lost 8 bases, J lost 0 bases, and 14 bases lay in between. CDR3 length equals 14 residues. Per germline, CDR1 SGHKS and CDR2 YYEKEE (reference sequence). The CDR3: CASQGLSSNYGYTF. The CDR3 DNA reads TGTGCCAGTCAGGGACTATCCTCTAACTATGGCTACACCTTC.

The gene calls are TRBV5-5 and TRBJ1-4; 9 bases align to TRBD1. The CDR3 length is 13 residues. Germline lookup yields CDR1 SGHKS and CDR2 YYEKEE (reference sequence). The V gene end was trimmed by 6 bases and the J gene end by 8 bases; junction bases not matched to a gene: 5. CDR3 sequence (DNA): TGTGCCAGCAAACGACAGGGGGAAGAAAAACTGTTTTTT. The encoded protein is CASKRQGEEKLFF.

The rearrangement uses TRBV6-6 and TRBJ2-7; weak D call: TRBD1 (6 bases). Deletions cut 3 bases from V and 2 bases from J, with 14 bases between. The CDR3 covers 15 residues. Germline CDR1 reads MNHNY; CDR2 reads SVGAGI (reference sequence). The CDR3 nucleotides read TGTGCCAGCAGTTATACGCCCGGGGACACCTACGAGCAGTACTTC. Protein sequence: CASSYTPGDTYEQYF.

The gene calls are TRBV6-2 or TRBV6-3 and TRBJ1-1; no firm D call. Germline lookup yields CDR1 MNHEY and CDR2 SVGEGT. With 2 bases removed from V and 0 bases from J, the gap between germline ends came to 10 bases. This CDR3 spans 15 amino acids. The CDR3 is CASSYALLMNTEAFF. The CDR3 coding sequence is TGTGCCAGCAGTTACGCACTGCTCATGAACACTGAAGCTTTCTTT.

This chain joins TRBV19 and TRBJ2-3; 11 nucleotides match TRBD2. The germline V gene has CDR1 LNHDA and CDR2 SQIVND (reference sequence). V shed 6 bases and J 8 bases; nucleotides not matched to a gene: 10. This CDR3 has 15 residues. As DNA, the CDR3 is TGTGCCAGTAGCCCCGGGACTAGCGGTCGGGGTACGCAGTATTTT. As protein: CASSPGTSGRGTQYF.

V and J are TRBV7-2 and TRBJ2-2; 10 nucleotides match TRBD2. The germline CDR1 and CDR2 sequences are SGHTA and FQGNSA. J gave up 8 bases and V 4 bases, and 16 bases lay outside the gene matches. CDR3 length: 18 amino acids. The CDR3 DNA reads TGTGCCAGCAGCTACTCCCCTTTAGCGGGAGGAAAACGAGGGGAGCTGTTTTTT. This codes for CASSYSPLAGGKRGELFF.

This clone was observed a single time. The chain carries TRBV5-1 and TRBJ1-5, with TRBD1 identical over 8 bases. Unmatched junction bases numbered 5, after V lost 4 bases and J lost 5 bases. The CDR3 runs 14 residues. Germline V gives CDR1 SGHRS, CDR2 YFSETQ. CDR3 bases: TGCGCCAGCAGCAGAGGACAGGGAGATCAGCCCCAGCATTTT. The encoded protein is CASSRGQGDQPQHF.

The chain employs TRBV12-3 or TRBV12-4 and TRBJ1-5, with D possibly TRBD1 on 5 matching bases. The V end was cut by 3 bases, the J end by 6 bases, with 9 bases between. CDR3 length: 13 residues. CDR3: CASSFAGRQPQHF. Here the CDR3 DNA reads TGTGCCAGCAGTTTTGCAGGGCGTCAGCCCCAGCATTTT.

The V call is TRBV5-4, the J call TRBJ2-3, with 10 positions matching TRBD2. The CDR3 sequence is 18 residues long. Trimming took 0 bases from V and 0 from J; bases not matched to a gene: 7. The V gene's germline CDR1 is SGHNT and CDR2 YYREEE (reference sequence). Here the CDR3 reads CASSLARGLAASTDTQYF. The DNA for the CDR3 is TGTGCCAGCAGCTTGGCCCGAGGACTAGCGGCTAGCACAGATACGCAGTATTTT.

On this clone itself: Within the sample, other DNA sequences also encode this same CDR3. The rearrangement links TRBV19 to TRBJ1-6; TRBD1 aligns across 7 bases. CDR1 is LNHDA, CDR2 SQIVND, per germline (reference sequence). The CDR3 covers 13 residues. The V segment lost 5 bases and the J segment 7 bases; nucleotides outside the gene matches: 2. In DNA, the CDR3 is TGTGCCAGTAGTGACAGGGAAAATTCACCCCTCCACTTT. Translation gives CASSDRENSPLHF.

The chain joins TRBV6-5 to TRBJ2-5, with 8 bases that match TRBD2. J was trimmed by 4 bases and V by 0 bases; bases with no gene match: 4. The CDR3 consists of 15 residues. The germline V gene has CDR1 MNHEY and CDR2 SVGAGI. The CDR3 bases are TGTGCCAGCAGTTACTCCCCCGGGGGGGCAGAGACCCAGTACTTC. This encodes CASSYSPGGAETQYF.

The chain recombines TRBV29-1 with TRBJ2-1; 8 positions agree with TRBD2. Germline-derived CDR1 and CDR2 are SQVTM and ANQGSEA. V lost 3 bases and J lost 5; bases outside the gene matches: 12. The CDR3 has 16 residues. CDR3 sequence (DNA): TGCAGCGTTGAGGGGACTAGTAATGGATATGACAATGAGCAGTTCTTC. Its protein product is CSVEGTSNGYDNEQFF.

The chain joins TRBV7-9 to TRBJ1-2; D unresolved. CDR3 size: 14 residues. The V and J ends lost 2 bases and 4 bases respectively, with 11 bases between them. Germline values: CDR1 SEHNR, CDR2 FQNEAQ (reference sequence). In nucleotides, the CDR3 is TGTGCCAGCAGCTTAATTTTTGGGCCCTATGGCTACACCTTC. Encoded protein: CASSLIFGPYGYTF. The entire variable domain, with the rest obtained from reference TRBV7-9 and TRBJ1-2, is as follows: DTGVSQNPRHKITKRGQNVTFRCDPISEHNRLYWYRQTLGQGPEFLTYFQNEAQLEKSRLLSDRFSAERPKGSFSTLEIQRTEQGDSAMYLCASSLIFGPYGYTFGSGTRLTVV.

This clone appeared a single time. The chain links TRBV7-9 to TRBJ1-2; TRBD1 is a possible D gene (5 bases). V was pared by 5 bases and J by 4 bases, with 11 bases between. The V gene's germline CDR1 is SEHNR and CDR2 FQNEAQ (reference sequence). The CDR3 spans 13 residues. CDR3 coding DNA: TGTGCCAGCAGCGAAGACAGTGCCTATGGCTACACCTTC. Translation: CASSEDSAYGYTF.